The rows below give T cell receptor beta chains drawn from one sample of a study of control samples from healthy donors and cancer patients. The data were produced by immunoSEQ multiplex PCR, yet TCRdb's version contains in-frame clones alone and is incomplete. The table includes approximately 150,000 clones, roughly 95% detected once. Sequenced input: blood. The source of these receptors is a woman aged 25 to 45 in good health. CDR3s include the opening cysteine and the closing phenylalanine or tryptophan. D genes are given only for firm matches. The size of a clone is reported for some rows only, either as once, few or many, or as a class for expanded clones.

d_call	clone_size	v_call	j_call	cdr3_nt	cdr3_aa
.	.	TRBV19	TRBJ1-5	TGTGCCAGTAGTATAGATGTAGGTAATAGCAATCAGCCCCAGCATTTT	CASSIDVGNSNQPQHF
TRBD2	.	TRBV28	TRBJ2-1	TGTGCCAGCAGTTTATGGAGACTAGCGACGAGCTCCTACAATGAGCAGTTCTTC	CASSLWRLATSSYNEQFF
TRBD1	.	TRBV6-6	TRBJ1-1	TGTGCCAGCAGTAGATTCCGGGACAGCGGTAGGTCTGATACTGAAGCTTTCTTT	CASSRFRDSGRSDTEAFF
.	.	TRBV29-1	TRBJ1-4	TGCAGCGTTGAAACAGGTCGGAGTGAAAAACTGTTTTTT	CSVETGRSEKLFF
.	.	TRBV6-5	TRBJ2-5	TGTGCCAGCAGTTTACAAAGAGAGACCCAGTACTTC	CASSLQRETQYF
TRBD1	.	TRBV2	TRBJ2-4	TGTGCCAGCAGCCCGACAGGGGTCAAGGACATTCAGTACTTC	CASSPTGVKDIQYF
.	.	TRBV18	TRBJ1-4	TGTGCCAGCTCGCAGACCGATCAACTGGATGAAAAACTGTTTTTT	CASSQTDQLDEKLFF
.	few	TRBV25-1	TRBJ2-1	TGTGCCAGCAGTGGGCAGCCGGTGGATGAGCAGTTCTTC	CASSGQPVDEQFF
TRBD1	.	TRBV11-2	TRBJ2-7	TGTGCCAGCAGCAGAGGACAGGGGGCCTACGAGCAGTACTTC	CASSRGQGAYEQYF
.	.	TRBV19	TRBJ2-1	TGTGCCAGTAACGATATAGGGAACAATGAGCAGTTCTTC	CASNDIGNNEQFF
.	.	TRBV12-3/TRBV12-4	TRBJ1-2	TGTGCCAGCAGTTTAAAGGGGAAGTATGGCTACACCTTC	CASSLKGKYGYTF
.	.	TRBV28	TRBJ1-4	TGTGCCAGCAGTCCGGGCGGGGCGTCAGGTGAAAAACTGTTTTTT	CASSPGGASGEKLFF
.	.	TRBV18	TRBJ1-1	TGTGCCAGCTCACCACCGGGGGACACTGAAGCTTTCTTT	CASSPPGDTEAFF
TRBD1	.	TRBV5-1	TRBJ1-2	TGCGCCAGCAGCTTGGCGGGACAGGGTTCCGGCTACACCTTC	CASSLAGQGSGYTF
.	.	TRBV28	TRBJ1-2	TGTGCCAGCAGTATCTACAGGAGTGGCTACACCTTC	CASSIYRSGYTF
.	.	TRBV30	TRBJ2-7	TGTGCCTGGAGTGGTAGGGACGAGCAGTACTTC	CAWSGRDEQYF
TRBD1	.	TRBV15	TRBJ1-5	TGTGCCACCAGCAGCAGGGTAACAGGGGTTTTTCAGCCCCAGCATTTT	CATSSRVTGVFQPQHF
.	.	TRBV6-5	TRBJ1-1	TGTGCCAGCTACACCCGGACGCCACGGGGAGCTTTCTTT	CASYTRTPRGAFF